This TCR beta chain appears in the sequencing data of a study of cytomegalovirus exposure and HLA in healthy donors. Study-level background: Within the Caucasian-associated ancestry cluster were around four fifths of the 300 to 450 genotyped donors. Points from the study as a whole: Several of the most significant clusters appeared linked to common viral pathogens, based on a later analysis. One variant, a missense change in DCLRE1C, was linked in a later analysis to TCR beta V- and J-gene trimming. For cytomegalovirus status, the classifier reportedly gave diagnoses with high specificity and sensitivity.

About this clone: Antigen unknown.

PCR amplification relied on 60 Vbeta primers (plus 13 Jbeta primers). Produced via immunoSEQ multiplex PCR; TCRdb's table is partial and in-frame only. The sample carries about 89,000 clones, 75% to 80% recorded once. This TCR was sampled from a man between 25 and 39 years old in good health and CMV-seronegative. The sequenced sample was PBMCs.

The CDR3 nucleotides are TGTGCCAGCTCACCTTCTGGACAGGGGGATGAAAAACTGTTTTTT. Amino acids: CASSPSGQGDEKLFF. This sequence joins TRBV18 and TRBJ1-4; 10 bases agree with TRBD1. V gave up 3 bases and J gave up 6 bases; unmatched junction bases: 4. The CDR3 totals 15 residues. The germline gives CDR1 KGHSH, CDR2 LQKENI.